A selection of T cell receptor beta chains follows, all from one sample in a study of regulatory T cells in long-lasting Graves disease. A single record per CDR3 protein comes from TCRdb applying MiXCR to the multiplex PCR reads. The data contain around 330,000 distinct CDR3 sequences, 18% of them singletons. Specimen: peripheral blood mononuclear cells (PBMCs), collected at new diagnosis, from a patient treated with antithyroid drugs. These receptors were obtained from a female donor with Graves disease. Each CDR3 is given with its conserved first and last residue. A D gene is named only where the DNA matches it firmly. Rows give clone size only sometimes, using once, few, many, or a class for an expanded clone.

CDR3: CSASWGLGETQYF
DNA: TGCAGTGCTAGTTGGGGGTTGGGGGAGACCCAGTACTTC
size: many
V: TRBV20-1
D: -
length: 13
J: TRBJ2-5

CDR3: CASRGGGEKLVF
DNA: TGTGCCAGCAGGGGGGGTGGGGAAAAACTGGTTTTT
size: once
V: TRBV6-1
D: -
length: 12
J: TRBJ1-4

CDR3: CSGEDSSYEQYF
DNA: TGCAGTGGAGAGGACAGTTCCTACGAGCAGTACTTC
size: -
V: TRBV20-1
D: -
length: 12
J: TRBJ2-7

CDR3: CASSLILVGTDTQYF
DNA: TGTGCCAGCAGTTTAATTTTAGTAGGCACAGATACGCAGTATTTT
size: many
V: TRBV28
D: -
length: 15
J: TRBJ2-3

CDR3: CASSAPGQHDGYTF
DNA: TGTGCCAGCAGTGCGCCGGGACAGCATGATGGCTACACCTTC
size: many
V: TRBV6-1
D: TRBD1
length: 14
J: TRBJ1-2

CDR3: CATSSGQGLSSYNEQFF
DNA: TGTGCCACCAGCAGCGGACAGGGGCTAAGCTCCTACAATGAGCAGTTCTTC
size: many
V: TRBV15
D: TRBD1
length: 17
J: TRBJ2-1

CDR3: CASSIRHSNQPQHF
DNA: TGTGCCAGTAGTATACGGCATAGCAATCAGCCCCAGCATTTT
size: many
V: TRBV19
D: -
length: 14
J: TRBJ1-5

CDR3: CASSPDRRSYEQYF
DNA: TGTGCCAGCAGCCCCGACAGGAGATCCTACGAGCAGTACTTC
size: -
V: TRBV11-2
D: -
length: 14
J: TRBJ2-7

CDR3: CASSKWAWADTQYF
DNA: TGTGCCAGTAGTAAATGGGCTTGGGCAGATACGCAGTATTTT
size: many
V: TRBV19
D: -
length: 14
J: TRBJ2-3

CDR3: CASSLTQLYGYTF
DNA: TGTGCCAGCAGCTTGACACAGCTCTATGGCTACACCTTC
size: -
V: TRBV5-5
D: -
length: 13
J: TRBJ1-2

CDR3: CASSRSPSTGYNEQFF
DNA: TGTGCCAGCAGCCGGAGTCCGAGTACAGGCTACAATGAGCAGTTCTTC
size: -
V: TRBV3-1
D: -
length: 16
J: TRBJ2-1

CDR3: CASSTRDRNFSGANVLTF
DNA: TGTGCCAGCAGCACCCGGGACAGGAATTTCTCTGGGGCCAACGTCCTGACTTTC
size: few
V: TRBV9
D: TRBD1
length: 18
J: TRBJ2-6

CDR3: CSARGPSYTDTQYF
DNA: TGCAGTGCTAGAGGGCCCTCATACACAGATACGCAGTATTTT
size: many
V: TRBV20-1
D: -
length: 14
J: TRBJ2-3

CDR3: CASSLRAGLNYGYTF
DNA: TGCGCCAGCAGCTTGCGGGCAGGGCTTAACTATGGCTACACCTTC
size: many
V: TRBV5-1
D: -
length: 15
J: TRBJ1-2

CDR3: CAWRSTDTQYF
DNA: TGTGCCTGGAGGAGCACAGATACGCAGTATTTT
size: -
V: TRBV30
D: -
length: 11
J: TRBJ2-3

CDR3: CASSLTGVSTDTQYF
DNA: TGTGCCAGCAGTCTAACAGGGGTTAGTACAGATACGCAGTATTTT
size: many
V: TRBV3-1
D: TRBD1
length: 15
J: TRBJ2-3

CDR3: CASSQVDHYGYTF
DNA: TGTGCCAGCAGTCAAGTGGACCACTATGGCTACACCTTC
size: -
V: TRBV6-2/TRBV6-3
D: -
length: 13
J: TRBJ1-2

CDR3: CASSPRTGGLTEAFF
DNA: TGTGCCAGCAGCCCTCGGACAGGGGGCCTCACTGAAGCTTTCTTT
size: many
V: TRBV9
D: TRBD1
length: 15
J: TRBJ1-1

CDR3: CASSRGTSGVYNEQFF
DNA: TGTGCCAGCAGCCGCGGGACTAGCGGGGTCTACAATGAGCAGTTCTTC
size: many
V: TRBV7-9
D: TRBD2
length: 16
J: TRBJ2-1

CDR3: CSVFENLNEKLFF
DNA: TGCAGTGTCTTCGAGAACCTTAATGAAAAACTGTTTTTT
size: many
V: TRBV20-1
D: -
length: 13
J: TRBJ1-4

CDR3: CATKQGHEELFF
DNA: TGTGCCACGAAACAGGGTCATGAGGAGCTGTTTTTT
size: many
V: TRBV6-2/TRBV6-3
D: -
length: 12
J: TRBJ2-2

CDR3: CASSLAGGQGIYEQYF
DNA: TGCGCCAGCAGCTTGGCCGGGGGACAGGGGATCTACGAGCAGTACTTC
size: -
V: TRBV5-1
D: TRBD1
length: 16
J: TRBJ2-7

CDR3: CASSLVVGSQGGANVLTF
DNA: TGCGCCAGCAGCTTGGTAGTTGGCTCCCAGGGCGGGGCCAACGTCCTGACTTTC
size: -
V: TRBV5-1
D: -
length: 18
J: TRBJ2-6

CDR3: CASSYPPGQGAHERFF
DNA: TGTGCCAGCAGTTACCCCCCGGGACAGGGGGCTCATGAGCGGTTCTTC
size: few
V: TRBV6-2/TRBV6-3
D: TRBD1
length: 16
J: TRBJ2-1

CDR3: CASSQQGNEQFF
DNA: TGTGCCAGCAGCCAACAGGGAAATGAGCAGTTCTTC
size: few
V: TRBV2
D: -
length: 12
J: TRBJ2-1

CDR3: CASSFGGGGGFEAFF
DNA: TGTGCCAGCAGTTTTGGGGGGGGGGGGGGATTTGAAGCTTTCTTT
size: few
V: TRBV28
D: -
length: 15
J: TRBJ1-1

CDR3: CSVEVQGYEQYF
DNA: TGCAGCGTTGAGGTACAGGGGTACGAGCAGTACTTC
size: -
V: TRBV29-1
D: TRBD1
length: 12
J: TRBJ2-7

CDR3: CASSPRQGIDIQYF
DNA: TGTGCCAGCAGCCCTCGACAGGGAATAGACATTCAGTACTTC
size: many
V: TRBV11-2
D: TRBD1
length: 14
J: TRBJ2-4

CDR3: CASSEDRVVDTQYF
DNA: TGTGCCAGCAGCGAGGACAGGGTGGTGGATACGCAGTATTTT
size: many
V: TRBV6-1
D: TRBD1
length: 14
J: TRBJ2-3

CDR3: CASSTHREGNTEAFF
DNA: TGTGCCAGTAGTACACACAGGGAAGGCAACACTGAAGCTTTCTTT
size: many
V: TRBV19
D: -
length: 15
J: TRBJ1-1

CDR3: CSVGPGVHEQFF
DNA: TGCAGCGTTGGTCCGGGGGTCCATGAGCAGTTCTTC
size: many
V: TRBV29-1
D: -
length: 12
J: TRBJ2-1

CDR3: CASSPPPGTANTGELFF
DNA: TGTGCCAGCTCACCACCCCCCGGGACAGCGAACACCGGGGAGCTGTTTTTT
size: -
V: TRBV18
D: TRBD1
length: 17
J: TRBJ2-2

CDR3: CASPWTGLSKVYTEAFF
DNA: TGTGCCAGCCCCTGGACAGGGCTGTCAAAAGTTTACACTGAAGCTTTCTTT
size: many
V: TRBV12-3/TRBV12-4
D: TRBD1
length: 17
J: TRBJ1-1

CDR3: CASSYSKTVSRDRQVYGYTF
DNA: TGTGCCAGCAGTTACTCGAAGACCGTCTCACGGGACAGGCAGGTCTATGGCTACACCTTC
size: many
V: TRBV6-5
D: TRBD1
length: 20
J: TRBJ1-2

CDR3: CASSLPGQGSSPLHF
DNA: TGCGCCAGCAGCTTACCGGGACAGGGCTCCTCACCCCTCCACTTT
size: few
V: TRBV5-1
D: TRBD1
length: 15
J: TRBJ1-6

CDR3: CASSSMDRGKYEQYF
DNA: TGTGCCAGCAGTAGCATGGACAGAGGGAAATACGAGCAGTACTTC
size: many
V: TRBV2
D: -
length: 15
J: TRBJ2-7

CDR3: CASSDLTNSGQETQYF
DNA: TGTGCCAGCAGCGACCTAACCAATTCGGGGCAAGAGACCCAGTACTTC
size: many
V: TRBV9
D: -
length: 16
J: TRBJ2-5

CDR3: CASSPFLPGGEEQYF
DNA: TGTGCCAGCAGCCCGTTTCTACCGGGAGGTGAAGAGCAGTACTTC
size: -
V: TRBV11-2
D: TRBD2
length: 15
J: TRBJ2-7

CDR3: CASSDDPTEINGYTF
DNA: TGTGCCAGCAGTGATGATCCGACAGAGATAAATGGCTACACCTTC
size: many
V: TRBV6-2/TRBV6-3
D: -
length: 15
J: TRBJ1-2

CDR3: CASSLDMRAEHLAKNIQYF
DNA: TGTGCCAGCAGCTTAGACATGAGGGCGGAACACTTAGCCAAAAACATTCAGTACTTC
size: -
V: TRBV11-3
D: -
length: 19
J: TRBJ2-4

CDR3: CASSSQGGGQPQHF
DNA: TGTGCCAGTAGCTCACAGGGAGGCGGGCAGCCCCAGCATTTT
size: many
V: TRBV19
D: -
length: 14
J: TRBJ1-5

CDR3: CASSEITSETFYEQYF
DNA: TGTGCCAGCAGTGAGATCACTAGCGAGACATTCTACGAGCAGTACTTC
size: -
V: TRBV2
D: TRBD2
length: 16
J: TRBJ2-7

CDR3: CASGMSGSTDTQYF
DNA: TGTGCCAGCGGGATGAGCGGGAGCACAGATACGCAGTATTTT
size: -
V: TRBV28
D: -
length: 14
J: TRBJ2-3

CDR3: CASSPARMQPQHF
DNA: TGTGCCAGCAGCCCGGCCAGAATGCAGCCCCAGCATTTT
size: -
V: TRBV27
D: -
length: 13
J: TRBJ1-5

CDR3: CASSQMGSGNEQFF
DNA: TGTGCCAGCAGCCAAATGGGTAGCGGCAATGAGCAGTTCTTC
size: many
V: TRBV7-2
D: -
length: 14
J: TRBJ2-1

CDR3: CAISESNRADGYTF
DNA: TGTGCCATCAGTGAGTCGAACAGGGCGGATGGCTACACCTTC
size: -
V: TRBV6-1
D: -
length: 14
J: TRBJ1-2

CDR3: CASSFQGNGNTIYF
DNA: TGTGCCAGCAGCTTTCAGGGAAACGGAAACACCATATATTTT
size: few
V: TRBV5-8
D: -
length: 14
J: TRBJ1-3

CDR3: CAWSTGQGFEQYF
DNA: TGTGCCTGGAGTACGGGACAGGGCTTCGAGCAGTACTTC
size: few
V: TRBV30
D: TRBD1
length: 13
J: TRBJ2-7

CDR3: CASSPPPFYEQYF
DNA: TGTGCCAGCAGTCCACCTCCTTTCTACGAGCAGTACTTC
size: many
V: TRBV28
D: -
length: 13
J: TRBJ2-7

CDR3: CASKIWGSSYNSPLHF
DNA: TGTGCCAGCAAAATTTGGGGTAGCTCCTATAATTCACCCCTCCACTTT
size: -
V: TRBV12-3/TRBV12-4
D: -
length: 16
J: TRBJ1-6

CDR3: CASSGQNRAEETQYF
DNA: TGTGCCAGCAGCGGGCAAAACAGGGCGGAAGAGACCCAGTACTTC
size: many
V: TRBV11-2
D: -
length: 15
J: TRBJ2-5

CDR3: CASGSPPGGGHTGELFF
DNA: TGTGCTAGTGGTTCCCCACCCGGCGGGGGCCACACCGGGGAGCTGTTTTTT
size: many
V: TRBV12-5
D: -
length: 17
J: TRBJ2-2

CDR3: CASSPVQAIQGYGYTF
DNA: TGTGCCAGCTCACCGGTACAGGCAATCCAGGGGTATGGCTACACCTTC
size: many
V: TRBV18
D: -
length: 16
J: TRBJ1-2